The subject of this entry is one T cell receptor beta chain. There are many counts of this clonotype. The clone's antigen remains unknown. Base qualities are not recorded, but no much larger clone differs from it by a single base. This sample was included in a study of Graves' ophthalmopathy and Graves' hyperthyroidism listed by TCRdb under 2018. Study-level background: Peripheral blood samples were taken at the time of initial diagnosis, before any treatment was given. To tell Graves' ophthalmopathy apart from Graves' hyperthyroidism, and to predict which patients would progress to ophthalmopathy, the study relied on TCR beta repertoire signatures. In total, some 130 blood samples were TCR-sequenced: approximately 40 ophthalmopathy, approximately 75 hyperthyroidism and about 17 hyperthyroidism-to-ophthalmopathy patients. To explore V-J signatures that separate ophthalmopathy from hyperthyroidism, a discovery set of 95 to 100 patients was enrolled, consisting of approximately 44 with ophthalmopathy and approximately 57 with stable hyperthyroidism. An independent validation cohort comprised fewer than 20 hyperthyroidism patients and over 15 patients who later progressed from hyperthyroidism to ophthalmopathy. In over 5 hyperthyroidism patients, the T-cell repertoire of thyroid tissue was compared with the T-cell repertoire of blood. Following sampling, methimazole starting at 30 mg daily was administered to hyperthyroidism patients, and high-dose intravenous methylprednisolone was administered to ophthalmopathy patients. The 90 to 100 discovery patients were randomly divided into training and test sets at a 7:3 ratio. Summary of the overall study and its limitations: In validation, the model predicted ophthalmopathy progression with about 71% sensitivity and roughly 72% specificity; roughly 11 predicted patients were CT-confirmed with GO in a median of about 6.1 months. Most expanded thyroid clonotypes with frequency above 0.001 were also detected in blood, suggesting blood repertoires may reflect the thyroid immune response. No statistical method was used to predetermine the sample size, and group allocation was not hidden from the investigators. In cross-validation, the 13-signature model distinguished ophthalmopathy from stable hyperthyroidism with 87.88% sensitivity and about 81% specificity, while in the test set the corresponding values were about 80% and 75%.

V is pared back by 2 bases and J by 4 bases, with 11 bases lying between the germline termini. From the cysteine through the phenylalanine, the CDR3 covers 13 amino acids. Just CDR3 DNA is preserved here, 39 bases in frame from base 1. From the germline V gene (reference sequence), CDR1 is GTSNPN and CDR2 is SVGIG. Ophthalmopathy patients had moderately to severely active disease, Clinical Activity Score of at least 3, NOSPECS grade of at least 4, and disease duration under 3 months. Anyone with other autoimmune diseases, uncontrolled infections, pregnancy or lactation was excluded from the study. Diagnosis was based on clinical symptoms, serum thyroxine, TRAb, thyroid ultrasound and orbital computed tomography. Ficoll-Paque density gradient centrifugation was used to isolate PBMCs from approximately 10 ml of fresh peripheral blood. Total RNA was extracted with Trizol reagent and quality-checked on an Agilent 2100 Bioanalyzer.

TCR beta CDR3 regions were amplified from RNA transcripts for repertoire sequencing. HTBI primers and the Qiagen OneStep RT-PCR kit were used in a first-round RT-PCR, which was followed by a second-round multiplex PCR, size selection and purification. Libraries were sequenced paired-end with 100 bp reads on an Illumina HiSeq2000. Concerning the study's data processing: Reads were processed with SOAPnuke, discarding reads with adapters, uncalled bases, mean Phred below 15, or no exact constant-primer or identifier match. COPE v1.2.5 was used to merge the high-quality paired reads. Unique nucleotide sequences were defined as clonotypes and aligned to IMGT TRB V, D and J references using MiTCR v1.1. The analysis was limited to V-J combinations with a frequency above 0.0001, which together covered approximately 99% of repertoires. For each V-J combination, a TCR clonal expansion and chaos score was defined as the ratio of F50 clonal expansion to chaos observed in the TCRdist matrix. Welch's t-statistics and random forest were used to narrow the features down to about a dozen V-J combinations, which were then fed into a naive Bayes classifier. The Morisita-Horn index was used to measure how similar the thyroid and blood repertoires were. TCRdb applied fastp at Q25 and MiXCR to the public reads, then kept only in-frame beta chains. All rows with the same CDR3 protein become a single entry with the most common DNA and genes. The V and J calls shown here were made by TCRdb, not taken from the authors' results. A total of 200,000 to 250,000 distinct CDR3 sequences appear in this sample, about 22% of them only once. The ten biggest clones cover around 40% of the sample.

Input material: peripheral blood. The sequence links TRBV30 to TRBJ1-1, and perhaps TRBD1 as D gene, on 5 matching bases. This TCR came from a woman aged 45-65 years with Graves' ophthalmopathy. Donor details come from another sample of the same person, matched by shared clones. The nucleotides are TGTGCCTGGAGTACCCATGGGGGCACTGAAGCTTTCTTT. Its protein is CAWSTHGGTEAFF.